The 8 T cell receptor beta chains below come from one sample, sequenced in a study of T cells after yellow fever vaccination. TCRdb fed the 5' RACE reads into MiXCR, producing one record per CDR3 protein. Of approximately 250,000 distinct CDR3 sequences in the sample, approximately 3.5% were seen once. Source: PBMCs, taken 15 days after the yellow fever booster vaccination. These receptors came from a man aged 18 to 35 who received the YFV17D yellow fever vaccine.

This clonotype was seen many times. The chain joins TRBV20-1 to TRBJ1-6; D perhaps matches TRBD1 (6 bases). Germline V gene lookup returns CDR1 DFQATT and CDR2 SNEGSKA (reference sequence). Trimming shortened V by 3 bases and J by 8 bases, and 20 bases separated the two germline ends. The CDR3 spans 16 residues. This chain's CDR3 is CSARASPGTLDSPLHF. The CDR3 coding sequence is TGCAGTGCTAGGGCCAGTCCCGGGACACTAGATTCACCCCTCCACTTT.

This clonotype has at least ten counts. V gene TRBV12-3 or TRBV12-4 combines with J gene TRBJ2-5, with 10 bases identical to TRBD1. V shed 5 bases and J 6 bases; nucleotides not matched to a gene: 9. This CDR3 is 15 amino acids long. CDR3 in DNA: TGTGCCAGCAGTGCGCCGGGACAGGGGATGAAGACCCAGTACTTC. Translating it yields CASSAPGQGMKTQYF.

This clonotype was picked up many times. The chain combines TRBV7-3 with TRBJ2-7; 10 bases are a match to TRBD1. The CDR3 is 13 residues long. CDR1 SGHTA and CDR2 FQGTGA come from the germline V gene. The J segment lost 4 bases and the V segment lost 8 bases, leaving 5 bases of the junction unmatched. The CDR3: CASSGTGEYEQYF. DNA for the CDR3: TGTGCCAGCTCCGGGACAGGGGAGTACGAGCAGTACTTC.

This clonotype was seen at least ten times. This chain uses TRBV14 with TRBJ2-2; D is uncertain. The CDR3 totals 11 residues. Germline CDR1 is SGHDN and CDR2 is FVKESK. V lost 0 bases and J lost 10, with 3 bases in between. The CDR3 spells CASSQDEELFF. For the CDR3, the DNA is TGTGCCAGCAGCCAAGACGAGGAGCTGTTTTTT. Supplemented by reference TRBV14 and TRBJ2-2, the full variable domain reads EAGVTQFPSHSVIEKGQTVTLRCDPISGHDNLYWYRRVMGKEIKFLLHFVKESKQDESGMPNNRFLAERTGGTYSTLKVQPAELEDSGVYFCASSQDEELFFGEGSRLTVL.

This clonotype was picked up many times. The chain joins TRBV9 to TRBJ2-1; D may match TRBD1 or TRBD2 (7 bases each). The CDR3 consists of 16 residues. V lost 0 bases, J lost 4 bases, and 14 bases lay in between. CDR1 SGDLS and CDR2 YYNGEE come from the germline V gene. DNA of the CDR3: TGTGCCAGCAGCGTAGCTGGCAGGGGGGGGTACAATGAGCAGTTCTTC. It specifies CASSVAGRGGYNEQFF.

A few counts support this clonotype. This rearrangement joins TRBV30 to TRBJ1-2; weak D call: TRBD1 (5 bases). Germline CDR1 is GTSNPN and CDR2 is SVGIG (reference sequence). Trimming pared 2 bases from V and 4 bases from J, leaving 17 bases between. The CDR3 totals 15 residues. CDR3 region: CAWSPLGQLIYGYTF. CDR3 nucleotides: TGTGCCTGGAGTCCGCTGGGGCAGCTGATCTATGGCTACACCTTC. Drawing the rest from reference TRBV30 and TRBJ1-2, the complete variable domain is SQTIHQWPATLVQPVGSPLSLECTVEGTSNPNLYWYRQAAGRGLQLLFYSVGIGQISSEVPQNLSASRPQDRQFILSSKKLLLSDSGFYLCAWSPLGQLIYGYTFGSGTRLTVV.

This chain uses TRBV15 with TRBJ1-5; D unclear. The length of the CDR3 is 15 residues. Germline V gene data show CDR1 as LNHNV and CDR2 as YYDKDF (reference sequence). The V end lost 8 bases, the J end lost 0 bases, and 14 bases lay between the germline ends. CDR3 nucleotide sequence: TGTGCCACCTCGGGTGAGACGCTTAGCAATCAGCCCCAGCATTTT. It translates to CATSGETLSNQPQHF.

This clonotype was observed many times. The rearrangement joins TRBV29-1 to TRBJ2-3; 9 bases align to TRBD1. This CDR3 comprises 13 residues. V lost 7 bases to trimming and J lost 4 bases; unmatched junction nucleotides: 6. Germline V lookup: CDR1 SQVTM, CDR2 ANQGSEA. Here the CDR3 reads CSGRDREPDTQYF. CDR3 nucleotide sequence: TGCAGCGGGCGGGACAGGGAACCAGATACGCAGTATTTT.